The 21 T cell receptor beta chains below were found in one sample sequenced in a study of spatial heterogeneity in lung cancer (dated by TCRdb to the late 2010s). Library preparation employed 5' RACE. TCRdb shows the sequencer as NextSeq 500. TCRdb reanalyzed the raw reads on its own, using fastp at Q25 for trimming and MiXCR for clone calling, and kept in-frame beta chains. One record per CDR3 amino acid sequence lists the most common genes and DNA. The sample yields about 75,000 distinct CDR3 sequences; 10% to 15% were counted once. The ten top clones hold roughly 6.9% of the sample. Interpreted using the paper, the time point label stands for: sample taken at primary tumor resection. TCR sequencing used whole RNA extracted from tumor and nontumor lung tissue, or from cryopreserved PBMC samples, without cell sorting. The sequenced sample was PBMCs, obtained at surgery. These receptors were obtained from a male donor with early-stage non-small cell lung cancer.

The genes are TRBV12-3 or TRBV12-4 and TRBJ2-7; TRBD1 matches 10 bases. Germline trimming cut 4 bases from V and 5 bases from J; bases unmatched to any gene: 8. The CDR3 loop spans 15 amino acids. CDR3 sequence: CASSSPGQGNDEQYF. The CDR3 DNA follows: TGTGCCAGCAGTTCTCCGGGACAGGGGAACGACGAGCAGTACTTC.

This clonotype was found a few times. The chain carries TRBV5-1 and TRBJ2-4; 7 nucleotides match TRBD1. The CDR3 extends over 14 amino acids. From germline, CDR1 is SGHRS and CDR2 YFSETQ. V lost 3 bases, J lost 3 bases, and 3 bases stayed unmatched. The CDR3 reads CASSWDSSKNIQYF. The CDR3 DNA sequence: TGCGCCAGCAGCTGGGACAGTAGCAAAAACATTCAGTACTTC.

V is TRBV20-1 and J is TRBJ1-3, with D unclear. Per germline, CDR1 DFQATT and CDR2 SNEGSKA (reference sequence). CDR3 size: 14 residues. Deletions cut 0 bases from V and 0 bases from J, with 6 bases between. Written as DNA, the CDR3 is TGCAGTGCTAGAGACCCCGTCTCTGGAAACACCATATATTTT. Translating it yields CSARDPVSGNTIYF.

This clonotype was detected many times. V and J are TRBV20-1 and TRBJ1-6; no reliable D call. Trimming removed 2 bases at V and 0 bases at J, with 11 bases between. The CDR3 length is 16 residues. Germline V gene data show CDR1 as DFQATT and CDR2 as SNEGSKA (reference sequence). Here the CDR3 reads CSARLQSHSYNSPLHF. The CDR3 DNA reads TGCAGTGCTAGATTACAGTCTCACTCCTATAATTCACCCCTCCACTTT.

In this sample, this clonotype turned up a few times. V is TRBV4-3 and J is TRBJ2-7, with 12 bases fitting TRBD1. The V and J ends lost 5 bases and 6 bases, in that order; junction bases with no gene match: 5. The germline V gene encodes CDR1 LGHNA and CDR2 YSLEER. The CDR3 is made up of 14 amino acids. The CDR3 DNA sequence: TGCGCCAGCAGCAAGGGACAGGGGGCGTCCGAGCAGTACTTC. This translates into CASSKGQGASEQYF.

This clonotype was seen repeatedly, ten times or more. The J gene is TRBJ2-3, the V gene TRBV7-3; D not certain. Germline CDR1 is SGHTA and CDR2 is FQGTGA. V shed 2 bases and J shed 0 bases, with 6 bases lying between them. This CDR3 region has 14 residues. The CDR3: CASSLQGSTDTQYF. The CDR3 DNA follows: TGTGCCAGCAGCTTACAAGGAAGCACAGATACGCAGTATTTT. Full variable domain (remainder filled in from reference TRBV7-3 and TRBJ2-3): GAGVSQTPSNKVTEKGKYVELRCDPISGHTALYWYRQSLGQGPEFLIYFQGTGAADDSGLPNDRFFAVRPEGSVSTLKIQRTERGDSAVYLCASSLQGSTDTQYFGPGTRLTVL.

V is TRBV6-5 and J is TRBJ2-7; 8 nucleotides match TRBD1. Looked up from germline, CDR1 is MNHEY and CDR2 is SVGAGI. V was pared by 5 bases and J by 2 bases, with 5 bases of the junction left unmatched. The CDR3 has 14 amino acids. The DNA of the CDR3 is TGTGCCAGCAGTAGGACAGGGACAGCCTACGAGCAGTACTTC. It codes for CASSRTGTAYEQYF.

This clonotype was recorded a few times. The chain recombines TRBV5-1 with TRBJ2-5; 8 bases line up with TRBD2. The V segment lost 0 bases and the J segment 10 bases; nucleotides outside the gene matches: 11. Germline CDR1 and CDR2: SGHRS and YFSETQ. The CDR3 has 15 amino acids. CDR3 in DNA: TGCGCCAGCAGCTTGGCCGAGGTAGCGGGGTGGAACCAGTACTTC. It specifies CASSLAEVAGWNQYF.

This clonotype was recorded a few times. The J gene is TRBJ2-2, the V gene TRBV20-1, with 9 nucleotides matching TRBD1. Looked up from germline, CDR1 is DFQATT and CDR2 is SNEGSKA (reference sequence). V trimming: 6 bases; J trimming: 2 bases; junction bases outside the gene matches: 7. The CDR3 covers 15 residues. CDR3 loop: CSANPQGANTGELFF. The CDR3 DNA follows: TGCAGTGCCAACCCACAGGGGGCAAACACCGGGGAGCTGTTTTTT.

This clonotype came up a few times. The chain uses TRBV27 and TRBJ2-1; D perhaps matches TRBD1 (6 bases). The V end lost 2 bases, the J end lost 0 bases, and 11 bases lay between the germline ends. Germline CDR1 MNHEY, CDR2 SMNVEV (reference sequence). The CDR3 contains 16 residues. CDR3 coding DNA: TGTGCCAGCAGTTTACCAGGACAGAGCTCCTACAATGAGCAGTTCTTC. This translates into CASSLPGQSSYNEQFF.

This clonotype was counted at least ten times. The chain recombines TRBV4-1 with TRBJ1-2; D might be TRBD1 (6 bases). V shed 1 base and J shed 8 bases, with 8 bases lying between them. The CDR3 covers 12 residues. Germline V lookup: CDR1 MGHRA, CDR2 YSYEKL. The CDR3 sequence: CASSQVDRGYTF. DNA of the CDR3: TGCGCCAGCAGCCAAGTAGACAGGGGCTACACCTTC.

This clonotype occurred a few times. The V and J genes are TRBV5-6 and TRBJ2-1; 12 bases line up with TRBD2. The V segment lost 4 bases and the J segment 2 bases; nucleotides outside the gene matches: 7. The CDR3 length is 17 residues. Germline CDR1 reads SGHDT; CDR2 reads YYEEEE. The CDR3 loop is CASSMRTSGATYNEQFF. The DNA of the CDR3 is TGTGCCAGCAGCATGCGGACTAGCGGGGCCACCTACAATGAGCAGTTCTTC.

V is TRBV3-1 and J is TRBJ1-1; TRBD1 is a possible D gene (5 bases). The germline V and J ends were trimmed by 2 bases and 5 bases, with 6 bases remaining between them. In germline, CDR1 is LGHDT, CDR2 YNNKEL (reference sequence). There are 12 residues in the CDR3. The CDR3 protein is CASSQSGTEAFF. The DNA for the CDR3 is TGTGCCAGCAGCCAATCAGGGACTGAAGCTTTCTTT.

The sample holds many counts of this clonotype. DNA for the CDR3: TGTGCCAGCAGCCCCCTTCGAGGGTCTGGCACAGATACGCAGTATTTT. Translating gives CASSPLRGSGTDTQYF. The chain uses TRBV11-2 and TRBJ2-3; D is perhaps TRBD2 (5 bases). V was trimmed by 5 bases and J by 1 base, leaving 16 bases between them. From germline, CDR1 is SGHAT and CDR2 FQNNGV. This CDR3 has 16 amino acids.

This clonotype has at least ten counts. The gene calls are TRBV29-1 and TRBJ1-1, with D possibly TRBD1 on 6 matching bases. Germline V gene sequence: CDR1 SQVTM, CDR2 ANQGSEA. The ends were cut back, 6 bases at V and 2 bases at J, with 10 bases in the middle. The CDR3 has 12 amino acids. CDR3 residues: CSVKQGNTEAFF. The CDR3 bases are TGCAGCGTCAAACAGGGTAACACTGAAGCTTTCTTT.

This clonotype was counted only a few times. The gene calls are TRBV19 and TRBJ1-2; no clear D. The V end was cut by 0 bases, the J end by 1 base, with 9 bases between. This CDR3 contains 15 residues. Germline-derived CDR1 and CDR2 are LNHDA and SQIVND (reference sequence). CDR3 sequence reads: CASSIDSVVNYGYTF. The DNA for the CDR3 is TGTGCCAGTAGTATAGATTCGGTCGTTAACTATGGCTACACCTTC.

This clonotype was seen many times. The CDR3 spells CAISEGTSGITSTDTQYF. As DNA, the CDR3 is TGTGCCATCAGCGAAGGGACTAGCGGGATAACTAGCACAGATACGCAGTATTTT. The V and J genes are TRBV10-3 and TRBJ2-3, with 13 bases that match TRBD2. Trimming cost V 6 bases and J 0 bases; bases outside gene matches: 9. The CDR3 has 18 amino acids. In germline, CDR1 is ENHRY, CDR2 SYGVKD.

Many counts were recorded for this clonotype. The chain has TRBV11-1 and TRBJ1-2, with D hard to call. V lost 0 bases, J lost 6 bases, and 14 bases lay in between. The CDR3 covers 15 residues. Per the germline V gene, CDR1 is SGHAT and CDR2 is FQDESV (reference sequence). CDR3 bases: TGTGCCAGCAGCTTAGCCCTTGATATCAGAGATGGCTACACCTTC. Its protein is CASSLALDIRDGYTF.

Ten or more counts support this clonotype. J is TRBJ2-2 and V is TRBV14, with D uncertain. Germline V gene data show CDR1 as SGHDN and CDR2 as FVKESK. CDR3 length equals 13 residues. V was shortened by 1 base and J by 6 bases, with 6 bases between the two germline ends. The CDR3 here is CASSQVSPGELFF. Written as DNA, the CDR3 is TGTGCCAGCAGCCAAGTCAGTCCCGGGGAGCTGTTTTTT.

In the case of this clonotype: This CDR3 fails to terminate in the conserved phenylalanine or tryptophan, so it likely reflects a read error. The limits of the CDR3 on the DNA are not certain, so only TCRdb's listed CDR3 is given. J is TRBJ2-5 and V is TRBV2. A total of 12 residues make up the CDR3, ends included. CDR1 SNHLY and CDR2 FYNNEI come from the germline V gene. CDR3 region: CASRNPQDTILL.

A word on this clonotype: A much larger clonotype is one base distant, so this may be a read error. The rearrangement joins TRBV25-1 to TRBJ2-5; D is undetermined. The CDR3 sequence is 14 residues long. Germline lookup yields CDR1 MGHDK and CDR2 SYGVNS. V was trimmed by 4 bases and J by 5 bases, leaving 14 bases between them. CDR3 coding DNA: TGTGCCAGCAGTGTGCCGAAGAAGCCCGAGACCCAGTACTTC. Translated: CASSVPKKPETQYF.